This T cell receptor (beta chain) was documented in a study of human T cells and chemical hapten exposure. About the study: Slight volume differences across pooled libraries mainly accounted for varying per-sample TCR yields.

Sample time point: healthy volunteer bleed at 6 weeks. Total RNA was isolated from whole blood that had not been fractionated. Individual cDNA molecules had unique molecular identifiers attached to them by the library. MiXCR was run by TCRdb on the RACE reads, yielding one entry per CDR3 protein. The table shows 65,000 to 80,000 distinct CDR3 sequences, with approximately 8% occurring only once. The CDR3 is made up of 13 amino acids. With 5 bases removed from V and 9 bases from J, the gap between germline ends came to 11 bases. Germline assignment: CDR1 MNHEY and CDR2 SMNVEV (reference sequence). The chain employs TRBV27 and TRBJ1-6; D might be TRBD1 (5 bases). Specimen: whole blood. The source is a male donor in good health. Some clones in this sample may be carry-over from other donors' samples. CDR3 DNA: TGTGCCAGCAGTCCCGGACACTTTTCACCCCTCCACTTT. It yields the protein CASSPGHFSPLHF.